This T cell receptor (beta chain) originates from a study of CD8+CD57+ T cells in acquired aplastic anemia. Sequenced patients had shown CD8+CD57+ cell expansion by flow cytometry. The germline V gene encodes CDR1 SEHNR and CDR2 FQNEAQ (reference sequence). V gave up 3 bases and J gave up 5 bases, with 10 bases separating them. This CDR3 is 13 amino acids long. According to the study, genomic DNA was the template for TCR beta VDJ and CDR3 profiling. TCRdb processed the reads anew with MiXCR; each CDR3 protein has one entry. The sample consists of about 98,000 distinct CDR3 sequences, less than 75% of them appearing once.

The chain is built from TRBV7-9 and TRBJ1-2; tentative D call: TRBD1 (6 bases). The sequence was collected from a human donor with aplastic anemia. Input material: sorted CD4+, CD8+, or CD8+CD57+ T cells (not recorded which) from PBMCs. The CDR3 coding sequence is TGTGCCAGCAGCTTGGGGGGGGCGTATGGCTACACCTTC. It specifies CASSLGGAYGYTF.